A selection of T cell receptor beta chains follows, all from one sample in a study of CD8 T cells in Susac syndrome. TCRdb processed the immunoSEQ multiplex PCR reads anew with MiXCR; each CDR3 protein has one entry. The data contain around 190,000 distinct CDR3 sequences, 85% to 95% of them singletons. The source material was CD4+ T cells from PBMCs. These receptors were taken from a human donor in good health. The CDR3 runs from the conserved cysteine through the conserved F or W. D genes are given only for firm matches. The listing skips clone size in some rows; elsewhere it reads once, few, many or a size class.

j_gene | d_gene | abundance | v_gene | CDR3nt | CDR3aa
TRBJ2-7 | . | . | TRBV3-1 | TGTGCCAGCAGAGGGGTCTACGAGCAGTACTTC | CASRGVYEQYF
TRBJ2-1 | TRBD2 | . | TRBV3-1 | TGTGCCAGCAGCCTGCCGAGCGGCGGGAGAAGTGAGTTCTTC | CASSLPSGGRSEFF
TRBJ1-1 | . | . | TRBV29-1 | TGCAGCGTTGAAGAACCCGGACAGATTGAAGCTTTCTTT | CSVEEPGQIEAFF
TRBJ1-1 | . | . | TRBV30 | TGTGCCTGGATAGAGGCAACTGAAGCTTTCTTT | CAWIEATEAFF
TRBJ2-2 | . | . | TRBV20-1 | TGCAGTGCCGCGAGAGGGGGGGAGCTGTTTTTT | CSAARGGELFF
TRBJ2-5 | TRBD1 | . | TRBV24-1 | TGTGCCACCAGTGAACCCAGGACAGGGGTAGAGACCCAGTACTTC | CATSEPRTGVETQYF
TRBJ2-3 | . | . | TRBV29-1 | TGCAGCGTTGAAGAATTGGGCACAGATACGCAGTATTTT | CSVEELGTDTQYF
TRBJ2-1 | . | . | TRBV15 | TGTGCCACCAGCAGAGAGGGGCAGGGGCGTGAGCAGTTCTTC | CATSREGQGREQFF
TRBJ2-7 | . | . | TRBV12-5 | TGTGCTAGTGGGGAAGGCTACGAGCAGTACTTC | CASGEGYEQYF
TRBJ2-2 | . | . | TRBV6-6 | TGTGCCAGCAGTTCCCTTGGCGGGGAGCTGTTTTTT | CASSSLGGELFF
TRBJ2-2 | . | . | TRBV20-1 | TGCAGTGCTAGCAGAATGGGCACCGGGGAGCTGTTTTTT | CSASRMGTGELFF
TRBJ1-5 | . | . | TRBV20-1 | TGCAGTGCTAAGGGACAAACAAATCAGCCCCAGCATTTT | CSAKGQTNQPQHF
TRBJ2-7 | . | . | TRBV2 | TGTGCCAGCTGGGGCCCCGCCTACGAGCAGTACTTC | CASWGPAYEQYF
TRBJ1-1 | . | once | TRBV9 | TGTGCCAGCAGCGTAGTCCCGGAGAACACTGAAGCTTTCTTT | CASSVVPENTEAFF
TRBJ2-1 | TRBD2 | . | TRBV30 | TGTGCCTGGAGCGCCCTAGCGGGAGTCAACAATGAGCAGTTCTTC | CAWSALAGVNNEQFF
TRBJ2-1 | . | . | TRBV18 | TGTGCCAGCTCACCACCTGAGTACAATGAGCAGTTCTTC | CASSPPEYNEQFF
TRBJ2-7 | TRBD2 | . | TRBV20-1 | TGCAGTGCTAGGACAACTAGCGGGAGGTGGAACGAGCAGTACTTC | CSARTTSGRWNEQYF
TRBJ2-1 | TRBD1 | . | TRBV19 | TGTGCCAGTAGCCCCAACAGGGGTTACTACAATGAGCAGTTCTTC | CASSPNRGYYNEQFF
TRBJ1-1 | TRBD1 | . | TRBV30 | TGTGCCTGGAGTGTGGGACAGGGACGTGTAGCTTTCTTT | CAWSVGQGRVAFF
TRBJ2-6 | TRBD1 | . | TRBV12-3/TRBV12-4 | TGTGCCAGCGGAACCGGGACAGCTCAATTC | CASGTGTAQF
TRBJ2-1 | . | . | TRBV27 | TGTGCCAGCAGCAATCAGGTTAGCTCCTACAATGAGCAGTTCTTC | CASSNQVSSYNEQFF
TRBJ1-5 | . | . | TRBV4-1 | TGCGCCAGCAGCCAAGATCGGGACTATAGCAATCAGCCCCAGCATTTT | CASSQDRDYSNQPQHF
TRBJ1-2 | . | . | TRBV6-6 | TGTGCCAGCAGTTATGGGACCCAGGGAGGCCCTGGCTACACCTTC | CASSYGTQGGPGYTF
TRBJ2-7 | . | . | TRBV7-9 | TGTGCCAGCAGCTTCGCTAGCTACGAGCAGTACTTC | CASSFASYEQYF
TRBJ2-7 | TRBD2 | . | TRBV3-1 | TGTGCCAGCAGCCACGGGACTAGCGGCTACGAGCAGTACTTC | CASSHGTSGYEQYF
TRBJ2-2 | . | . | TRBV4-3 | TGCGCCAGCAGCCAAGATCGAGTTCGGAACACCGGGGAGCTGTTTTTT | CASSQDRVRNTGELFF
TRBJ2-7 | TRBD2 | . | TRBV7-9 | TGTGCCAGCAGTTCAACTGGGACTAGCGGGAGGGAGCAGTACTTC | CASSSTGTSGREQYF
TRBJ2-6 | . | . | TRBV9 | TGTGCCAGCAGCGTAGGCCTTCCGACTGGGGCTGGGGCCAACGTCCTGACTTTC | CASSVGLPTGAGANVLTF
TRBJ2-3 | . | . | TRBV6-6 | TGTGCCAGCAGTAACCAATACCAGGGACTCGGTACGCAGTATTTT | CASSNQYQGLGTQYF
TRBJ2-7 | . | . | TRBV23-1 | TGCGCCAGCAGTCAACGCGGGGCGGGGCAAGACGAGCAGTACTTC | CASSQRGAGQDEQYF
TRBJ1-1 | . | . | TRBV20-1 | TGCAGTGCTAGAGTTCACCTATCCAAAACTGAAGCTTTCTTT | CSARVHLSKTEAFF
TRBJ2-2 | . | . | TRBV20-1 | TGCAGTGCTAGTTGGGACACCGGGGAGCTGTTTTTT | CSASWDTGELFF
TRBJ2-3 | . | . | TRBV7-8 | TGTGCCAGCAACTATCTTCTAGCAACAGATACGCAGTATTTT | CASNYLLATDTQYF
TRBJ1-4 | . | . | TRBV29-1 | TGCAGCGTTGCGAAGGATGAAAAACTGTTTTTT | CSVAKDEKLFF
TRBJ2-3 | TRBD1 | . | TRBV30 | TGTGCCTGGAGTGCGAACCGGGACAGGGTTAGAGATACGCAGTATTTT | CAWSANRDRVRDTQYF